One sample yielded the 21 T cell receptor beta chains listed below, sequenced in a study of cytomegalovirus exposure and HLA in healthy donors. Method: immunoSEQ multiplex PCR; TCRdb's copy keeps in-frame clones and lacks some. The sample holds 300,000 to 400,000 clones, approximately 85% seen once. The sample consisted of PBMCs. The receptor source for this set is a man younger than 45 in good health and CMV-seronegative.

V is TRBV15 and J is TRBJ1-4; D is uncertain. The CDR3 runs 14 residues. Germline V gene lookup returns CDR1 LNHNV and CDR2 YYDKDF (reference sequence). Trimming stripped 1 base from V and 8 bases from J, with 11 bases between. The CDR3 is CATSRGRGGEKLFF. The CDR3 coding sequence is TGTGCCACCAGCAGAGGACGGGGAGGAGAAAAACTGTTTTTT.

This rearrangement joins TRBV5-1 to TRBJ2-3, with TRBD1 identical over 8 bases. The junction had 11 bases not matched to a gene; V was cut back by 5 bases and J by 3 bases. This CDR3 region has 16 residues. Germline V lookup: CDR1 SGHRS, CDR2 YFSETQ. The CDR3 loop is CASRATGGLGTDTQYF. In DNA form, the CDR3 reads TGCGCCAGCAGGGCAACAGGGGGGCTGGGGACAGATACGCAGTATTTT. The full variable domain, its missing parts supplied by reference TRBV5-1 and TRBJ2-3, is KAGVTQTPRYLIKTRGQQVTLSCSPISGHRSVSWYQQTPGQGLQFLFEYFSETQRNKGNFPGRFSGRQFSNSRSEMNVSTLELGDSALYLCASRATGGLGTDTQYFGPGTRLTVL.

J is TRBJ2-1 and V is TRBV5-1; TRBD1 aligns across 7 bases. Trimming took 0 bases from V and 0 from J; bases not matched to a gene: 3. The CDR3 length is 16 residues. Germline V gives CDR1 SGHRS, CDR2 YFSETQ. CDR3 nucleotides: TGCGCCAGCAGCTTGGCGGACAGGAGCTCCTACAATGAGCAGTTCTTC. Translating it yields CASSLADRSSYNEQFF.

There are a few counts of this clone. The genes are TRBV4-1 and TRBJ2-3; 9 nucleotides agree with TRBD2. With 1 base clipped from V and 2 bases from J, the junction kept 4 bases outside the gene matches. The CDR3 covers 16 residues. Germline assignment: CDR1 MGHRA and CDR2 YSYEKL. The CDR3 is CASSQGRGGSTDTQYF. CDR3 DNA: TGCGCCAGCAGCCAAGGGCGGGGGGGCTCCACAGATACGCAGTATTTT.

CDR3 region: CASSPQGRVETQYF. The DNA for the CDR3 is TGTGCCAGCAGCCCTCAGGGGCGGGTCGAGACCCAGTACTTC. The chain uses TRBV11-2 and TRBJ2-5; D may be TRBD1 (6 bases). In germline, CDR1 is SGHAT, CDR2 FQNNGV. Trimming shortened V by 5 bases and J by 5 bases, and 15 bases separated the two germline ends. The length of the CDR3 is 14 residues.

V gene TRBV12-2 combines with J gene TRBJ2-7; TRBD1, as called in the table, went unchecked against the DNA. TRBV12-2 is a pseudogene segment. The CDR3 loop spans 15 amino acids. The CDR3 region has the DNA TGTGCAAGTCGCCATCAGGGGCCTCCCTCCTACGAGCAGTACTTC. Its translation is CASRHQGPPSYEQYF.

The V gene is TRBV6-4, the J gene TRBJ1-2; weak D call: TRBD1 (6 bases). The CDR3 covers 14 residues. Germline V gene lookup returns CDR1 MRHNA and CDR2 SNTAGT. Trimming took off 3 bases at V and 7 bases at J, with 15 bases between the two ends. CDR3 sequence (DNA): TGTGCCAGCAGTGAGGGCGTGGGGGCAAGTGGCTACACCTTC. This translates into CASSEGVGASGYTF.

This clone came up once. V is TRBV7-9 and J is TRBJ2-3; D is unclear. The CDR3 consists of 13 residues. CDR1 and CDR2 from the germline V gene are SEHNR and FQNEAQ (reference sequence). V dropped 2 bases and J dropped 3 bases, with 6 bases sitting between them. CDR3 residues: CASSLKQTDTQYF. The CDR3 region has the DNA TGTGCCAGCAGCTTAAAACAGACAGATACGCAGTATTTT.

The chain has TRBV19 and TRBJ1-2; 9 bases are shared with TRBD1. CDR3 length: 15 residues. Trimming removed 4 bases from V and 3 bases from J; junction bases left unmatched: 6. CDR1 LNHDA and CDR2 SQIVND come from the germline V gene (reference sequence). CDR3 DNA sequence: TGTGCCAGTAGTACCGGGACAGGGAGGGACTATGGCTACACCTTC. Its translation: CASSTGTGRDYGYTF.

The rearrangement joins TRBV12-5 to TRBJ1-6, with 9 bases fitting TRBD1. Losses at the gene ends were 7 bases for V and 7 bases for J; bases not matched to a gene: 8. CDR3 length: 15 amino acids. Germline-derived CDR1 and CDR2 are LGHNT and FRNRAP. In DNA, the CDR3 is TGTGCTAGTGCCTCCGGACAGGGGAGGAATTCACCCCTCCACTTT. The encoded protein is CASASGQGRNSPLHF.

This chain links TRBV2 with TRBJ2-7; 11 bases line up with TRBD1. The V gene's germline CDR1 is SNHLY and CDR2 FYNNEI. The V segment lost 4 bases and the J segment 7 bases; nucleotides outside the gene matches: 6. This CDR3 contains 14 residues. CDR3 nucleotide sequence: TGTGCCAGCAGTGGGGACAGGGGGGTGAAAGAGCAGTACTTC. This translates into CASSGDRGVKEQYF.

This clone has only one observation. This sequence joins TRBV7-9 and TRBJ2-5; D is possibly TRBD2 (7 bases). Looked up from germline, CDR1 is SEHNR and CDR2 is FQNEAQ (reference sequence). The germline V and J ends were trimmed by 1 base and 3 bases, with 18 bases remaining between them. The CDR3 consists of 17 residues. CDR3 bases: TGTGCCAGCAGCTTAGGTGGACGGGGGGCGAGTAAAGAGACCCAGTACTTC. Its translation is CASSLGGRGASKETQYF.

This clone was recorded once. V is TRBV19 and J is TRBJ1-5; tentative D call: TRBD1 (5 bases). This CDR3 region has 16 residues. The V gene lost 1 base and the J gene lost 3 bases, with 13 bases spanning the gap. Germline V CDR1 and CDR2: LNHDA, SQIVND (reference sequence). CDR3 region: CASSIAQAYPNQPQHF. In nucleotides, the CDR3 is TGTGCCAGTAGTATAGCACAGGCCTACCCCAATCAGCCCCAGCATTTT.

CDR3 bases: TGTGCCAGTAGGGCCGACAGAGTAAATGAAAAACTGTTTTTT. This sequence encodes CASRADRVNEKLFF. The rearrangement links TRBV19 to TRBJ1-4, with D perhaps matching TRBD1 (5 bases). Trimming cost V 6 bases and J 5 bases, with 13 bases left between them. CDR1 LNHDA and CDR2 SQIVND come from the germline V gene (reference sequence). This CDR3 comprises 14 residues.

The count of this clone is one. CDR3 protein: CASSSGQTYEQYF. Here the CDR3 DNA reads TGTGCCAGCAGCTCGGGACAGACCTACGAGCAGTACTTC. V usage is TRBV5-4 and J usage is TRBJ2-7, with 7 positions matching TRBD1. The CDR3 length is 13 residues. Per the germline V gene, CDR1 is SGHNT and CDR2 is YYREEE (reference sequence). The V segment lost 3 bases and the J segment 2 bases; nucleotides outside the gene matches: 2.

The genes are TRBV6-6 and TRBJ2-7; 8 bases line up with TRBD2. The trim removed 0 bases at V and 3 bases at J, leaving 4 bases unmatched. CDR3 length: 15 residues. Germline V gene lookup returns CDR1 MNHNY and CDR2 SVGAGI (reference sequence). The CDR3 DNA is TGTGCCAGCAGTTACTCTCCGGGAGGGGTCTACGAGCAGTACTTC. Residues: CASSYSPGGVYEQYF.

This clone was seen a few times. The chain employs TRBV4-1 and TRBJ1-4; TRBD1 aligns across 10 bases. Germline values: CDR1 MGHRA, CDR2 YSYEKL. The CDR3 has 17 residues. The V gene end was trimmed by 3 bases and the J gene end by 0 bases; junction bases not matched to a gene: 4. CDR3 coding DNA: TGCGCCAGCAGCCAGACCGGGACAGGGGCAACTAATGAAAAACTGTTTTTT. Its protein is CASSQTGTGATNEKLFF.

The rearrangement uses TRBV4-2 and TRBJ2-3, with TRBD1 matching over 8 bases. The CDR3 has 15 residues. Unmatched junction bases numbered 5, after V lost 4 bases and J lost 2 bases. Per germline, CDR1 LGHNA and CDR2 YNFKEQ. The CDR3 sequence: CASSLLDRATDTQYF. CDR3 sequence (DNA): TGTGCCAGCAGCCTTTTGGACAGGGCCACAGATACGCAGTATTTT.

The rearrangement links TRBV10-3 to TRBJ2-5; 9 positions agree with TRBD1. The CDR3 length is 15 residues. The germline CDR1 and CDR2 sequences are ENHRY and SYGVKD. Trimming took 6 bases from V and 4 from J; bases not matched to a gene: 9. CDR3 loop: CAIRKGTGWGETQYF. The CDR3 DNA sequence: TGTGCCATCAGGAAGGGGACAGGGTGGGGAGAGACCCAGTACTTC.

The rearrangement links TRBV2 to TRBJ2-7; 10 bases match TRBD1. Germline lookup yields CDR1 SNHLY and CDR2 FYNNEI. The CDR3 has 15 amino acids. After removal of 4 bases from V and 5 bases from J, the junction contained 8 bases not matched to a gene. CDR3 sequence (DNA): TGTGCCAGCAGTGGTTTAGGGACAGGGGAGAACGAGCAGTACTTC. The encoded protein is CASSGLGTGENEQYF.

This clone was detected only once. V is TRBV9 and J is TRBJ2-5, with D unclear. V lost 2 bases and J lost 4, with 6 bases in between. The CDR3 totals 12 residues. Germline V CDR1 and CDR2: SGDLS, YYNGEE. The CDR3 DNA reads as TGTGCCAGCAGCGTCTCCGGAGAGACCCAGTACTTC. This gives the protein CASSVSGETQYF. Looking up the rest from reference TRBV9 and TRBJ2-5 gives the full variable domain: DSGVTQTPKHLITATGQRVTLRCSPRSGDLSVYWYQQSLDQGLQFLIQYYNGEERAKGNILERFSAQQFPDLHSELNLSSLELGDSALYFCASSVSGETQYFGPGTRLLVL.